This TCR beta chain was captured in a study of Ad26.COV2.S vaccination and SARS-CoV-2 variants. This CDR3 is 16 amino acids long. Trimming removed 1 base from V and 5 bases from J; junction bases left unmatched: 10. CDR1 is SGHNT and CDR2 is YENEEA in the germline V gene. Overall study findings and caveats: Total T cell responses, in the TCR breadth and depth analyses, may have been underestimated. Spike-specific TCR breadth ran higher among vaccine recipients than placebo recipients. Following vaccination, spike-specific CD8+ and CD4+ T cell responses reportedly exhibited substantial breadth. Non-spike TCR breadth did not differ much between vaccine and placebo recipients.

Measured with immunoSEQ multiplex PCR; TCRdb has only the in-frame clones, and not every one. Among 40,000 to 55,000 clones, roughly 80% were seen once, and the ten largest hold approximately 51%. Of note for this clone: Its antigen is still unknown.

The V gene is TRBV11-3, the J gene TRBJ2-5, with 7 bases matching TRBD1. The sequencing here drew on peripheral blood, taken after recovery from COVID-19. This clonotype was obtained from a human donor who had recovered from COVID-19. The CDR3 loop is CASSLGGGGVEETQYF. CDR3 bases: TGTGCCAGCAGCTTAGGAGGGGGCGGAGTAGAGGAGACCCAGTACTTC. Drawing the rest from reference TRBV11-3 and TRBJ2-5, the complete variable domain is EAGVVQSPRYKIIEKKQPVAFWCNPISGHNTLYWYLQNLGQGPELLIRYENEEAVDDSQLPKDRFSAERLKGVDSTLKIQPAELGDSAVYLCASSLGGGGVEETQYFGPGTRLLVL.